Sequencing of this T cell receptor beta chain was carried out in a study of control samples from healthy donors and cancer patients. Germline V CDR1 and CDR2: LNHDA, SQIVND (reference sequence). CDR3 size: 14 residues. Trimming cost V 0 bases and J 1 base, with 4 bases left between them. Data came from immunoSEQ multiplex PCR; TCRdb stores just in-frame clones and leaves some out. The sample has about 110,000 clones, roughly 90% seen once. The material sequenced was PBMCs. The rearrangement uses TRBV19 and TRBJ1-5; D remains ambiguous. This clonotype originated in a woman in her fifties or sixties with lung cancer. CDR3 DNA: TGTGCCAGTAGTATAGAAACGAGCAATCAGCCCCAGCATTTT. It encodes CASSIETSNQPQHF.